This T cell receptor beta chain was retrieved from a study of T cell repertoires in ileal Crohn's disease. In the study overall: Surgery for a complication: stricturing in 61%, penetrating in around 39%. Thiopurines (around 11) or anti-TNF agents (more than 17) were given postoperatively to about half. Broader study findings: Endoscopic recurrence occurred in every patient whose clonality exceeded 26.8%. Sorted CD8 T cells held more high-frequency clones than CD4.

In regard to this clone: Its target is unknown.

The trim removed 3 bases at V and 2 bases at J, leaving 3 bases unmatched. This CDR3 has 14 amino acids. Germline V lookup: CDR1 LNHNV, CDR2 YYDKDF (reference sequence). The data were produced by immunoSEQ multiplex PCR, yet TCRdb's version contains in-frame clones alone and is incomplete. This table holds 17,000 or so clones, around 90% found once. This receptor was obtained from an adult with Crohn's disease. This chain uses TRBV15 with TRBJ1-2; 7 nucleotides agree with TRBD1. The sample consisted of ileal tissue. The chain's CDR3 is CATSRSRGNYGYTF. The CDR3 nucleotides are TGTGCCACCAGCAGGAGCAGGGGGAACTATGGCTACACCTTC. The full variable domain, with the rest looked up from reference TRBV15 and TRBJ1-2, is DAMVIQNPRYQVTQFGKPVTLSCSQTLNHNVMYWYQQKSSQAPKLLFHYYDKDFNNEADTPDNFQSRRPNTSFCFLDIRSPGLGDTAMYLCATSRSRGNYGYTFGSGTRLTVV.